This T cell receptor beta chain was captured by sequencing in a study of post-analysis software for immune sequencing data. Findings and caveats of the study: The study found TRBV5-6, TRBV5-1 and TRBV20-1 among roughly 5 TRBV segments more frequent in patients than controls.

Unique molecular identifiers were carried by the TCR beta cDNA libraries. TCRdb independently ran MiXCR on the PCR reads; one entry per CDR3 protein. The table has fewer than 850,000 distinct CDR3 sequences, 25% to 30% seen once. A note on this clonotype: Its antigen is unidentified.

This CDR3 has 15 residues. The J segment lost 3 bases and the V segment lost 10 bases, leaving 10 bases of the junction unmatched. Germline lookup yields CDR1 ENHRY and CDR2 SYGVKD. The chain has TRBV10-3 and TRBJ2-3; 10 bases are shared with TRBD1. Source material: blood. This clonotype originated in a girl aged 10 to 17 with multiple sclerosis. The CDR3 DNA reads TGTGCCACCAAGTCGGACAGGGGGAGAACAGATACGCAGTATTTT. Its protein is CATKSDRGRTDTQYF.